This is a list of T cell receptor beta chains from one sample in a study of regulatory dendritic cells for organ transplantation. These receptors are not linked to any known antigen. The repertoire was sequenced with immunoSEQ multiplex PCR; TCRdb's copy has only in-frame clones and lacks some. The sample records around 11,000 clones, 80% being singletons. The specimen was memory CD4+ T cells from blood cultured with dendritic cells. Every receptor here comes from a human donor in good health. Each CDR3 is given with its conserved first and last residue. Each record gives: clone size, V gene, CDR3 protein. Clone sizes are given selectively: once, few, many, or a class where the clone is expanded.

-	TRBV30	CAWGGHSNQPQHF
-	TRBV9	CASSQLAEPGANVLTF
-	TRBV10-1	CASSESVSDGSSGITDTQYF
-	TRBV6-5	CASRSRRLATIYF
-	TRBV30	CAWSHHLLSTDTQYF
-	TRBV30	CAWSVWGAANEKLFF
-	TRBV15	CATSRLGQPGQGARTEAFF
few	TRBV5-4	CASSPQMGMNTGELFF
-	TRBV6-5	CASQFSGRMNSPLHF
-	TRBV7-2	CASSYDRDRVPYF
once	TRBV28	CASGLTGGWQPQHF
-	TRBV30	CAWITGLAENNEQFF
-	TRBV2	CASTYTDTQYF
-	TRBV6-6	CASSTTGQNTDTQYF
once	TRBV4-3	CASSQDNLRGNEQFF
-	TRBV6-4	CASSVGGSRSDTQYF
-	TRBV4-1	CASRPEREYLAGELFF
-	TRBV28	CASSGRQGGTDGYTF
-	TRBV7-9	CASSLPVGSGELFF
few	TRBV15	CATSLQGVYQPQHF
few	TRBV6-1	CASSEYFNQPQHF
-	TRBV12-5	CASGFSAGAADTQYF
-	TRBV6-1	CASSDMRTNYGYTF
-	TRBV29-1	CSVVNSWGTQYF
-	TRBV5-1	CASSLDGQGRFQHF
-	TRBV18	CASSPFSAGEQYF
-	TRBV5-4	CASSLAGVEGANEKLFF
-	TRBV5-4	CASSLVGTSGETQYF
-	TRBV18	CASSPRRDYEQYF
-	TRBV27	CASRTRGWDYYGYTF
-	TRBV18	CASSSAREYTEAFF
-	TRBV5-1	CASSSQRGFGTDTQYF
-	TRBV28	CASSFYFGDSSNQPQHF
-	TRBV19	CASSIAYLDSTSTLHF
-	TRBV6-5	CASSPLAGDDEQYF
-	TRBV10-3	CAIRQGLGAEAFF
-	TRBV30	CAWNPSRLKVF
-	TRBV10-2	CASRSLAGEYNEQFF
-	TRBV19	CASSILFSPGAYGYTF
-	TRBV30	CAWRKVGAGDHFSTDTQYF
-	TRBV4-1	CASSQDGAGTGGPKNIQYF
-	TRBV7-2	CASSLVMAGQVPTYNEQFF
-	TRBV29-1	CSAETRGSYNEQFF
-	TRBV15	CATSRDRLAGVTNTGELFF
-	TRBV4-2	CASSPGAGGLDNEQFF
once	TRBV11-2	CASSPGLAVYNEQFF
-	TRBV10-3	CAISETGTNEKLFF
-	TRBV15	CATSVGTSLTDTQYF
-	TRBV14	CASSQGRHNIQYF
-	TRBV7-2	CASSRGGNEKLFF
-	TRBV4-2	CASSPKMAGRIEQYF
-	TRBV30	CAWSRSRTPGTEKLFF
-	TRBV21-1	CASSKVRGRLTNEKLFF
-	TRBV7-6	CASSPNGPNYGYTF
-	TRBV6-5	CASRQTGAGNTIYF
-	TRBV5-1	CASSPDRVLINEQFF
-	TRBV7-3	CASSPGSTDTQYF
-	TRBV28	CASSGRDREGFGYTF